This is a list of T cell receptor beta chains from one sample in a study of blood T cell repertoires in COVID-19. Sequenced by immunoSEQ multiplex PCR; TCRdb stores in-frame clones only, minus some. Seen here are hundreds of thousands of clones, about 92% observed once, and the top ten hold roughly 2.5%. Material: PBMCs or T cells enriched from blood (not recorded which). Source of these receptors: a man in his sixties who had recovered from COVID-19. Each CDR3 is given with its conserved first and last residue. Fields, in order: V gene, J gene, clone size, D gene, CDR3 protein, CDR3 DNA. A D gene is named only where the DNA matches it firmly. Clone sizes are given selectively: once, few, many, or a class where the clone is expanded.

TRBV6-2/TRBV6-3,TRBJ1-5,NA,NA,CASSYNRVSGGQPQHF,TGTGCCAGCAGTTACAACAGGGTTTCGGGCGGTCAGCCCCAGCATTTT
TRBV27,TRBJ2-5,NA,NA,CASSSRGETQYF,TGTGCCAGCAGTAGCAGGGGAGAGACCCAGTACTTC
TRBV5-4,TRBJ2-7,NA,TRBD2,CASSTSGGWDEQYF,TGTGCCAGCAGCACCAGCGGGGGGTGGGACGAGCAGTACTTC
TRBV7-3,TRBJ2-7,NA,TRBD2,CASSPRTSGGGAHEQYF,TGTGCCAGCAGCCCTCGGACTAGCGGGGGGGGAGCCCACGAGCAGTACTTC
TRBV7-9,TRBJ1-3,NA,TRBD1,CATDRSSGNTIYF,TGTGCCACGGACAGGAGCTCTGGAAACACCATATATTTT
TRBV4-3,TRBJ1-4,NA,NA,CASSQDIGSPNEKLFF,TGCGCCAGCAGCCAAGATATCGGGTCGCCTAATGAAAAACTGTTTTTT
TRBV15,TRBJ2-3,NA,NA,CATSRGLEWGDTQYF,TGTGCCACCAGCAGAGGACTAGAATGGGGAGATACGCAGTATTTT
TRBV19,TRBJ1-5,NA,NA,CASAFRGQRSPDQPQHF,TGTGCCAGTGCTTTTAGGGGACAAAGATCTCCGGATCAGCCCCAGCATTTT
TRBV29-1,TRBJ2-3,once,TRBD1,CSAQQGASDPDTQYF,TGCAGCGCCCAACAGGGGGCGAGTGATCCAGATACGCAGTATTTT
TRBV5-4,TRBJ2-2,NA,TRBD1,CASSRGTGELGGGELFF,TGTGCCAGCAGCCGCGGGACAGGAGAATTGGGTGGCGGGGAGCTGTTTTTT
TRBV27,TRBJ2-1,NA,TRBD2,CASSFQRGGGEQFF,TGTGCCAGCAGTTTCCAGCGCGGCGGGGGAGAGCAGTTCTTC
TRBV6-2/TRBV6-3,TRBJ2-1,NA,NA,CASSYTSGPYNEQFF,TGTGCCAGCAGTTACACCAGCGGACCCTACAATGAGCAGTTCTTC
TRBV6-5,TRBJ2-7,once,TRBD2,CASEVAGGYEQYF,TGTGCCAGCGAGGTAGCGGGAGGCTACGAGCAGTACTTC
TRBV27,TRBJ2-5,NA,TRBD2,CASGTSGRSSQYF,TGTGCCAGCGGGACTAGCGGGAGGTCATCCCAGTACTTC
TRBV30,TRBJ1-6,NA,NA,CAWTGHRYSPLHF,TGTGCCTGGACCGGACACCGCTATTCACCCCTCCACTTT
TRBV11-3,TRBJ2-7,NA,NA,CASSRDSYYEQYF,TGTGCCAGCAGCCGAGACAGCTACTACGAGCAGTACTTC
TRBV7-6,TRBJ1-1,NA,NA,CASSPLGGTEAFF,TGTGCCAGCAGCCCCCTGGGGGGAACTGAAGCTTTCTTT
TRBV14,TRBJ2-7,NA,TRBD2,CASSHKGTSGGGLYEQYF,TGTGCCAGCAGCCATAAGGGGACTAGCGGAGGCGGCCTCTACGAGCAGTACTTC
TRBV12-3/TRBV12-4,TRBJ2-1,NA,NA,CASSLTREQFF,TGTGCCAGCAGTTTGACACGTGAGCAGTTCTTC
TRBV7-2,TRBJ1-2,NA,NA,CASSPTGNPNYGYTF,TGTGCCAGCAGCCCTACAGGGAATCCTAACTATGGCTACACCTTC
TRBV5-1,TRBJ2-1,NA,TRBD2,CASSLLGGRVYNEQFF,TGCGCCAGCAGCCTATTAGGCGGGAGGGTTTACAATGAGCAGTTCTTC
TRBV3-1/TRBV3-2,TRBJ1-5,NA,NA,CASSLGLRGQPQHF,TGTGCCAGCAGTCTAGGCCTACGCGGTCAGCCCCAGCATTTT
TRBV7-7,TRBJ2-1,NA,TRBD1,CASSPGNRGHEQFF,TGTGCTAGCAGCCCCGGCAACAGGGGGCATGAGCAGTTCTTC
TRBV4-1,TRBJ2-7,NA,TRBD1,CASSQAFTAVGQGTYEQYF,TGCGCCAGCAGCCAAGCCTTTACAGCCGTGGGACAGGGAACCTACGAGCAGTACTTC
TRBV6-2/TRBV6-3,TRBJ2-3,NA,TRBD2,CASSRPTSSTDTQYF,TGTGCCAGCAGTCGCCCGACTAGCAGCACAGATACGCAGTATTTT
TRBV4-2,TRBJ1-2,NA,NA,CASSQDEGEFYGYTF,TGTGCCAGCAGCCAAGATGAGGGGGAGTTCTATGGCTACACCTTC
TRBV7-2,TRBJ1-3,NA,TRBD1,CASSNRPTGAVSGNTIYF,TGTGCCAGCAGCAACAGACCGACAGGGGCCGTCTCTGGAAACACCATATATTTT
TRBV19,TRBJ2-5,once,NA,CASGEGNQETQYF,TGTGCCAGCGGGGAAGGAAACCAAGAGACCCAGTACTTC
TRBV19,TRBJ1-1,NA,NA,CATKGGAGVTEAFF,TGTGCCACCAAGGGGGGCGCGGGAGTCACTGAAGCTTTCTTT
TRBV2,TRBJ1-6,NA,TRBD1,CASSERQGGRSPLHF,TGTGCCAGCAGTGAACGGCAGGGGGGCCGGTCACCCCTCCACTTT
TRBV7-2,TRBJ2-7,NA,TRBD2,CASSLGATSGSYEQYF,TGTGCCAGCAGCTTAGGGGCGACTAGCGGGTCCTACGAGCAGTACTTC
TRBV18,TRBJ2-1,NA,TRBD1,CASSLGQGRDRSYNEQFF,TGTGCCAGCTCCTTAGGACAGGGAAGAGATCGCTCCTACAATGAGCAGTTCTTC
TRBV29-1,TRBJ1-3,NA,TRBD1,CSVERITGDRVSGNTIYF,TGCAGCGTTGAAAGAATAACCGGGGACAGGGTTTCAGGAAACACCATATATTTT
TRBV9,TRBJ2-7,NA,NA,CASSVGVAGSYEQYF,TGTGCCAGCAGCGTAGGGGTAGCCGGCTCCTACGAGCAGTACTTC
TRBV14,TRBJ1-1,NA,NA,CASSQDIITRGGTEAFF,TGTGCCAGCAGCCAAGATATTATAACAAGGGGCGGTACTGAAGCTTTCTTT
TRBV11-2,TRBJ1-2,NA,NA,CASSFSNNYGYTF,TGTGCCAGCAGCTTTTCTAATAACTATGGCTACACCTTC
TRBV7-9,TRBJ1-3,once,NA,CAIRSPRQPGNTIYF,TGTGCCATCCGGTCCCCTAGACAGCCTGGAAACACCATATATTTT
TRBV14,TRBJ2-1,few,TRBD2,CASSQEYWTSGRNEQFF,TGTGCCAGCAGCCAAGAATATTGGACTAGCGGGCGCAATGAGCAGTTCTTC
TRBV7-9,TRBJ1-1,NA,NA,CASSPGSEAFF,TGTGCCAGCAGCCCAGGGTCGGAAGCTTTCTTT
TRBV10-2,TRBJ2-1,NA,TRBD2,CASSEFPAGSAYNEQFF,TGCGCCAGCAGTGAGTTTCCAGCGGGGTCGGCTTACAATGAGCAGTTCTTC
TRBV28,TRBJ2-7,NA,TRBD2,CASNYDGTSGKFGYEQYF,TGTGCCAGCAACTATGATGGGACTAGCGGGAAATTTGGCTACGAGCAGTACTTC
TRBV18,TRBJ2-3,NA,NA,CASSLGLIPDTQYF,TGTGCCAGCTCACTGGGCCTCATCCCAGATACGCAGTATTTT
TRBV14,TRBJ2-4,NA,NA,CASSPLGGEINIQYF,TGTGCCAGCAGTCCGTTAGGGGGAGAGATAAACATTCAGTACTTC
TRBV9,TRBJ2-1,NA,TRBD2,CASSAVAGGAFEQFF,TGTGCCAGCAGCGCCGTCGCCGGGGGGGCCTTTGAGCAGTTCTTC
TRBV7-2,TRBJ2-5,NA,TRBD2,CASSTTSGYQETQYF,TGTGCCAGCAGTACGACTAGCGGGTACCAAGAGACCCAGTACTTC